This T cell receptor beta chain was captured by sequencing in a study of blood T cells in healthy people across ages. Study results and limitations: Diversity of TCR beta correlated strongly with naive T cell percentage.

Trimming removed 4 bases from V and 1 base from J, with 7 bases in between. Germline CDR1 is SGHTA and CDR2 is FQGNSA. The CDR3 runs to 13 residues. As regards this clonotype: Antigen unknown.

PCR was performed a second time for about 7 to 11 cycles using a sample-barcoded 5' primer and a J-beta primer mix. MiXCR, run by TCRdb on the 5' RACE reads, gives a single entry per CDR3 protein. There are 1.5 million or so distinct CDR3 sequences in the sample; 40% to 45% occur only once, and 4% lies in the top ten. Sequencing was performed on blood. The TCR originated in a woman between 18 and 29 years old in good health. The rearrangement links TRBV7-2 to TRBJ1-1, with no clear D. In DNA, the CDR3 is TGTGCCAGCAGCTGTATGGAGAACACTGAAGCTTTCTTT. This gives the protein CASSCMENTEAFF.